Following are 23 T cell receptor beta chains from one sample sequenced in a study of cytotoxic CD8 clonotypes in ibrutinib-treated CLL. Here immunoSEQ multiplex PCR was the method, and the copy in TCRdb shows in-frame clones only, minus some. The sample holds 150,000 or so clones, approximately 80% seen once. Sequenced material: PBMCs, taken after 36 months of ibrutinib treatment. Receptors originate from a human donor with chronic lymphocytic leukemia.

This sequence joins TRBV18 and TRBJ1-1; unclear D gene. Germline CDR1 and CDR2: KGHSH and LQKENI. CDR3 length equals 14 residues. With 2 bases removed from V and 0 bases from J, the gap between germline ends came to 7 bases. This CDR3 is CASSPTALNTEAFF. The CDR3 nucleotides are TGTGCCAGCTCACCAACAGCTCTGAACACTGAAGCTTTCTTT.

This rearrangement joins TRBV28 to TRBJ2-3, with 8 positions matching TRBD1. Looked up from germline, CDR1 is MDHEN and CDR2 is SYDVKM. Trimming cost V 11 bases and J 3 bases; bases outside gene matches: 7. There are 13 residues in the CDR3. The CDR3 here is CAGRTGRTDTQYF. CDR3 bases: TGTGCCGGCCGGACAGGGAGGACAGATACGCAGTATTTT.

The V call is TRBV2, the J call TRBJ2-7, with D possibly called TRBD1 or TRBD2 (5 bases each). This CDR3 contains 14 residues. CDR1 SNHLY and CDR2 FYNNEI come from the germline V gene. V lost 6 bases and J lost 0, with 12 bases in between. The CDR3 is CASSWDRLSYEQYF. CDR3 nucleotides: TGTGCCAGCAGCTGGGACCGCCTCTCCTACGAGCAGTACTTC. Full variable domain (remainder filled in from reference TRBV2 and TRBJ2-7): EPEVTQTPSHQVTQMGQEVILRCVPISNHLYFYWYRQILGQKVEFLVSFYNNEISEKSEIFDDQFSVERPDGSNFTLKIRSTKLEDSAMYFCASSWDRLSYEQYFGPGTRLTVT.

This chain joins TRBV21-1 and TRBJ1-6; the table's D call, TRBD1, was not checked against the DNA. TRBV21-1 is termed a pseudogene. The CDR3 is made up of 17 amino acids. CDR3 nucleotide sequence: TGTGCCAGCAGCAAACCGCGGACAGGGTTTTGTAATTCACCCCTCCACTTT. It encodes CASSKPRTGFCNSPLHF.

The DNA for the CDR3 is TGTGCCAGCAGCGCCTCCCTGGGCACCCGGTCAGACGAGCAGTACTTC. Translating gives CASSASLGTRSDEQYF. This rearrangement joins TRBV13 to TRBJ2-7; D gene unclear. Germline V CDR1 and CDR2: PRHDT, FYEKMQ (reference sequence). CDR3 length equals 16 residues. V was shortened by 5 bases and J by 5 bases, with 22 bases between the two germline ends. The variable domain in full, completed from reference TRBV13 and TRBJ2-7, reads AAGVIQSPRHLIKEKRETATLKCYPIPRHDTVYWYQQGPGQDPQFLISFYEKMQSDKGSIPDRFSAQQFSDYHSELNMSSLELGDSALYFCASSASLGTRSDEQYFGPGTRLTVT.

The genes are TRBV15 and TRBJ2-6, with a tentative D call TRBD1 (6 bases). Germline CDR1 LNHNV, CDR2 YYDKDF (reference sequence). V gave up 0 bases and J gave up 2 bases, with 11 bases separating them. The CDR3 extends over 17 amino acids. This CDR3 reads CATSRDPGDPGANVLTF. CDR3 bases: TGTGCCACCAGCAGAGATCCAGGGGATCCTGGGGCCAACGTCCTGACTTTC.

The CDR3 DNA is TGCGCCAGTAAAACAGGGGGCCTGGACTATGGCTACACCTTC. Protein: CASKTGGLDYGYTF. This chain connects TRBV5-1 to TRBJ1-2, with TRBD1 matching over 9 bases. With V trimmed by 8 bases and J by 3 bases, 8 bases remained unmatched. The CDR3 length is 14 residues. Per the germline V gene, CDR1 is SGHRS and CDR2 is YFSETQ. Looking up the rest from reference TRBV5-1 and TRBJ1-2 gives the full variable domain: KAGVTQTPRYLIKTRGQQVTLSCSPISGHRSVSWYQQTPGQGLQFLFEYFSETQRNKGNFPGRFSGRQFSNSRSEMNVSTLELGDSALYLCASKTGGLDYGYTFGSGTRLTVV.

In this sample, this clone turned up a few times. The chain carries TRBV18 and TRBJ2-3; no clear D gene. This CDR3 is 12 amino acids long. Germline V CDR1 and CDR2: KGHSH, LQKENI. Trimming stripped 1 base from V and 6 bases from J, with 5 bases between. CDR3: CASSPHQDTQYF. The CDR3 region has the DNA TGTGCCAGCTCACCACACCAGGATACGCAGTATTTT. Filled out from reference TRBV18 and TRBJ2-3, the complete variable domain reads NAGVMQNPRHLVRRRGQEARLRCSPMKGHSHVYWYRQLPEEGLKFMVYLQKENIIDESGMPKERFSAEFPKEGPSILRIQQVVRGDSAAYFCASSPHQDTQYFGPGTRLTVL.

This clone has more than one count but fewer than ten. V and J are TRBV10-3 and TRBJ1-2, with no clear D. The germline CDR1 and CDR2 sequences are ENHRY and SYGVKD. There are 12 residues in the CDR3. Trimming cost V 4 bases and J 7 bases, with 10 bases left between them. CDR3 region: CAISVGTGGYTF. CDR3 in DNA: TGTGCCATCAGTGTGGGTACCGGTGGCTACACCTTC.

This clone turned up a few times. The chain recombines TRBV19 with TRBJ2-7; TRBD2 is a possible D gene (6 bases). Germline values: CDR1 LNHDA, CDR2 SQIVND (reference sequence). The V end was cut by 5 bases, the J end by 0 bases, with 11 bases between. The CDR3 runs to 14 residues. The CDR3 region is CASSAGTFSYEQYF. For the CDR3, the DNA is TGTGCCAGTAGTGCCGGGACTTTCTCCTACGAGCAGTACTTC.

With regard to this clone: The sample holds other DNA sequences that translate to the same CDR3. V usage is TRBV19 and J usage is TRBJ1-6, with 9 bases matching TRBD1. Germline-derived CDR1 and CDR2 are LNHDA and SQIVND (reference sequence). The CDR3 has 12 amino acids. Trimming cost V 9 bases and J 13 bases; bases outside gene matches: 7. CDR3 sequence (DNA): TGTGCCAGCGAGGGACAGGGATCCCCCCTCCACTTT. Amino acid sequence: CASEGQGSPLHF.

This chain connects TRBV4-1 to TRBJ2-7; D gene unclear. The CDR3 consists of 14 residues. Looked up from germline, CDR1 is MGHRA and CDR2 is YSYEKL. The V gene lost 1 base and the J gene lost 3 bases, with 10 bases spanning the gap. CDR3 DNA: TGCGCCAGCAGCCAAGTCTCGGAGAACTACGAGCAGTACTTC. Translated, it gives CASSQVSENYEQYF.

This clone came up many times. The V call is TRBV11-2, the J call TRBJ2-5; the D is unclear. This CDR3 is built from 15 residues. V was cut by 5 bases and J by 0 bases, with 13 bases left in between. The V gene's germline CDR1 is SGHAT and CDR2 FQNNGV. In DNA, the CDR3 is TGTGCCAGCAGCCCGGGCGGAGCCTACCAAGAGACCCAGTACTTC. As protein: CASSPGGAYQETQYF.

The chain carries TRBV21-1 and TRBJ2-3; TRBD1, as called in the table, went unchecked against the DNA. TRBV21-1 is a recognized pseudogene. The CDR3 has 14 residues. The CDR3 is CASSKGRGRDTQYF. The CDR3 DNA is TGTGCCAGCAGCAAAGGCAGGGGGCGCGATACGCAGTATTTT.

The chain joins TRBV5-4 to TRBJ2-3; 14 bases match TRBD2. CDR1 and CDR2 (germline): SGHNT, YYREEE (reference sequence). The CDR3 runs 18 residues. Trimming removed 0 bases from V and 4 bases from J; junction bases left unmatched: 7. In nucleotides, the CDR3 is TGTGCCAGCAGCTTGGGAGGGACTAGCGGGAGTAGGGCAGATACGCAGTATTTT. It translates to CASSLGGTSGSRADTQYF.

V usage is TRBV5-1 and J usage is TRBJ2-2; 8 nucleotides match TRBD2. CDR1 is SGHRS, CDR2 YFSETQ, per germline. The CDR3 is 17 amino acids. After removal of 1 base from V and 4 bases from J, the junction contained 9 bases not matched to a gene. The CDR3 DNA sequence: TGCGCCAGCAGCTTGTCGTCGGGAGGGCCTGGCACCGGGGAGCTGTTTTTT. Its protein product is CASSLSSGGPGTGELFF.

Only a few counts were recorded for this clone. CDR3 in amino acids: CSVVLVGASEQYF. The CDR3 DNA is TGCAGCGTTGTCTTGGTGGGGGCGAGCGAGCAGTACTTC. The genes are TRBV29-1 and TRBJ2-7, with D maybe TRBD1 (6 bases). The V end was cut by 4 bases, the J end by 6 bases, with 16 bases between. The CDR3 sequence is 13 residues long. Per germline, CDR1 SQVTM and CDR2 ANQGSEA.

This chain uses TRBV27 with TRBJ2-1; D might be TRBD1 (5 bases). This CDR3 has 14 amino acids. Germline V gene sequence: CDR1 MNHEY, CDR2 SMNVEV (reference sequence). Trimming took 0 bases from V and 6 from J, leaving 9 bases between them. The DNA of the CDR3 is TGTGCCAGCAGTTTATCAGGGGCCCTCAATGAGCAGTTCTTC. It specifies CASSLSGALNEQFF.

The genes are TRBV7-9 and TRBJ1-1; D possibly corresponds to TRBD1 (5 bases). Looked up from germline, CDR1 is SEHNR and CDR2 is FQNEAQ (reference sequence). The V gene lost 0 bases and the J gene lost 4 bases, with 6 bases spanning the gap. The CDR3 totals 13 residues. Written as DNA, the CDR3 is TGTGCCAGCAGCTTAGCTAGGGGCACTGAAGCTTTCTTT. It translates to CASSLARGTEAFF.

This clone was detected only a few times. The genes are TRBV19 and TRBJ2-3, with 8 bases aligning to TRBD1. V lost 4 bases to trimming and J lost 8 bases; unmatched junction nucleotides: 11. In germline, CDR1 is LNHDA, CDR2 SQIVND (reference sequence). This CDR3 spans 15 amino acids. The CDR3 is CASSNTTGVRVTQYF. As DNA, the CDR3 is TGTGCCAGTAGTAACACGACAGGGGTACGAGTTACGCAGTATTTT.

V usage is TRBV13 and J usage is TRBJ2-7; 8 positions match TRBD1. V shed 5 bases, J shed 5 bases, and the junction held 5 bases outside the gene matches. Germline CDR1 is PRHDT and CDR2 is FYEKMQ (reference sequence). The CDR3 is made up of 13 amino acids. Written as DNA, the CDR3 is TGTGCCAGCAGCCCCAGGGGGCTCGACGAGCAGTACTTC. Amino acids: CASSPRGLDEQYF.

This chain links TRBV18 with TRBJ1-3; D remains ambiguous. Germline V gene data show CDR1 as KGHSH and CDR2 as LQKENI. This CDR3 is built from 14 residues. Deletions cut 1 base from V and 4 bases from J, with 8 bases between. The CDR3 region has the DNA TGTGCCAGCTCACCACAGGAAGTAGGAAACACCATATATTTT. This translates into CASSPQEVGNTIYF.

The V call is TRBV2, the J call TRBJ1-3, with 10 bases identical to TRBD1. The junction had 6 bases not matched to a gene; V was cut back by 6 bases and J by 4 bases. CDR1 is SNHLY, CDR2 FYNNEI, per germline. This CDR3 spans 15 amino acids. The CDR3 DNA reads TGTGCCAGCAGAGCCGGGACAGGGGACGGAAACACCATATATTTT. It codes for CASRAGTGDGNTIYF. Based on the CDR3 plus reference TRBV2 and TRBJ1-3, the full variable domain is EPEVTQTPSHQVTQMGQEVILRCVPISNHLYFYWYRQILGQKVEFLVSFYNNEISEKSEIFDDQFSVERPDGSNFTLKIRSTKLEDSAMYFCASRAGTGDGNTIYFGEGSWLTVV.